The clone carrying this T cell receptor (beta chain) was counted once. Its antigen is currently unknown. The sample carries other DNA sequences with the same CDR3. Trimming stripped 1 base from V and 1 base from J, with 8 bases between. This CDR3 has 14 amino acids. Germline V gives CDR1 SEHNR, CDR2 FQNEAQ (reference sequence). The donors were adults (healthy and HIV-negative) with no recent acute infections or vaccinations. These data are taken from a study of shared clonotypes between healthy human individuals. Regarding the study as a whole: For naive CD4 cells, 4% to 5% of clonotypes were shared across a handful of donors. An anticipated effect of sequencing depth on clonotype sharing among donors was recognized.

TCRdb keeps only in-frame clones here, not all; method: immunoSEQ multiplex PCR. The data show a few hundred thousand clones, around 97% seen once. The clonotype was recovered from a woman aged 25 to 45 in good health. The sequenced sample was naive CD4+ T cells sorted from blood. Subset here: CD45RA+ positively selected. This chain uses TRBV7-9 with TRBJ2-7; D is possibly TRBD1 (6 bases). The CDR3 DNA follows: TGTGCCAGCAGCTTAGAGGGGGAATCCTACGAGCAGTACTTC. Translation: CASSLEGESYEQYF. The full variable domain, in which reference TRBV7-9 and TRBJ2-7 provide the parts outside the CDR3, is DTGVSQNPRHKITKRGQNVTFRCDPISEHNRLYWYRQTLGQGPEFLTYFQNEAQLEKSRLLSDRFSAERPKGSFSTLEIQRTEQGDSAMYLCASSLEGESYEQYFGPGTRLTVT.